Sequencing of this T cell receptor (beta chain) was carried out in a study of cytotoxic CD8 clonotypes in ibrutinib-treated CLL. Depth targeted 1 in 200,000 to 1 in 1 million T cells, averaging approximately 9.9x coverage per clonotype. This table comes from immunoSEQ multiplex PCR, and its TCRdb copy is limited to in-frame clones, with some not included. The data show fewer than 55,000 clones, 57% seen once. Study results and limitations: Clonality showed a rise at ibrutinib response that reversed toward baseline at progression. The clonality rise at ibrutinib response reflected private clonotype expansion.

As concerns this clone: Antigen specificity is unknown.

Germline CDR1 reads LNHDA; CDR2 reads SQIVND (reference sequence). V was cut by 6 bases and J by 0 bases, with 15 bases left in between. CDR3 length: 16 amino acids. The chain recombines TRBV19 with TRBJ1-5; weak D call: TRBD1 (5 bases). The source material was PBMCs, sampled after 24 months of ibrutinib treatment. The sequence was obtained from a human donor with chronic lymphocytic leukemia. CDR3 DNA: TGTGCCAGTAGGGACAACCATTTAGATAGCAATCAGCCCCAGCATTTT. Encoded protein: CASRDNHLDSNQPQHF.